This T cell receptor beta chain was sequenced in a study of T cells in Graves' hyperthyroidism and ophthalmopathy. RNA transcripts yielded amplified TCR beta CDR3 regions. HTBI primers drove first-round RT-PCR of the TCR CDR3. TCRdb independently ran MiXCR on the multiplex PCR reads; one entry per CDR3 protein. The sample shows approximately 330,000 distinct CDR3 sequences, 21% of them seen only once. The CDR3 is 14 amino acids. V dropped 2 bases and J dropped 5 bases, with 12 bases sitting between them. The germline CDR1 and CDR2 sequences are MGHDK and SYGVNS. With a duration under 2 months, the hyperthyroidism was newly diagnosed in patients aged 18 to 65. Patients were excluded for uncontrolled infection, other autoimmune disease, pregnancy or lactation.

This TCR came from a woman aged 45-60 years with Graves' hyperthyroidism. This sequence joins TRBV25-1 and TRBJ2-5, with D unresolved. The source material was blood. As DNA, the CDR3 is TGTGCCAGCAGTGAAGCCATCGGAAAGGAGACCCAGTACTTC. It encodes CASSEAIGKETQYF.